The sequence of this T cell receptor (beta chain) was determined in a study of T cell responses to AZD1222 COVID-19 vaccine (dated by TCRdb to the early 2020s). About the study as a whole: AZD1222 recipients with second doses at about 4 weeks or about 12 weeks were pooled, because spike-specific TCR depth and breadth did not differ between schedules. Enrollment into the trials was organized by age into subgroups of 18-55, 56-69 and 70-plus years, and those subgroups contained about 160, 30 and 59 TCR-sequenced participants, respectively. TCR sequencing covered 230 or so trial participants: 200 to 220 given two doses of AZD1222 and 26 given two doses of MenACWY control vaccine. Points the paper makes about the study in general: Conclusions about previously exposed vaccinees are limited, since just five or six AZD1222 recipients were seropositive for SARS-CoV-2 at baseline. Spike-specific TCR breadth and depth rose significantly after two AZD1222 doses compared with day 0 and with MenACWY recipients. The 56-69-year group was small, and its depth increase did not reach significance, likely because of low power. Participants were mostly white British, with more females than males. The authors suggested clonal diversity may have been underestimated. Epitopes outside the regions mutated in the B.1.351 and B.1.1.7 variants were reportedly recognized by nearly half of the unique spike-specific TCRs. CD4 TCRs associated with the vaccine covered the entire spike protein, and the dominant responses were in regions 160-218 and 743-854. Because no day 14 peak-response samples were available, the repertoires could be characterized only after the peak T cell response.

Sample time point, as interpreted from the label and publication: baseline before first vaccination. Vaccinee samples were obtained from the UK trials COV001 and COV002, which included a single-blind randomized controlled phase 2/3 trial of AZD1222 (ChAdOx1 nCoV-19) in healthy adults. For TCRbeta chain sequencing, PBMC samples from trial participants were taken at day 0 and at day 28 after the second dose. Inclusive of the bounding cysteine and phenylalanine, the CDR3 is 15 residues long. Of all the DNA, just the CDR3 is kept, 45 bases in frame from base 1. Trimming accounts for 2 bases at V and 4 bases at J, while the number of junction bases matched to no gene is 6. Based on the germline V gene, the CDR1 and CDR2 sequences are MDHEN and SYDVKM. Details on this clone: The specificity of this receptor is unknown. One base away there is no much larger clone; base qualities are not given.

The CDR3 regions of human TCRbeta chains were analyzed by immunosequencing. The paper's data handling went like this. Repertoire TCRs were checked for matches against a reference library of SARS-CoV-2-specific TCRs that had been generated using the MIRA antigen-specificity platform. Breadth was defined as the fraction of unique TCRs that were SARS-CoV-2-associated, and depth was defined as the fraction of total T cells that were SARS-CoV-2-associated. Using the MIRA data, every spike-specific TCR was mapped to the spike region that the TCR reacted to and assigned to either a CD4 or a CD8 class. Log10-transformed breadth and depth values were compared by one-way ANOVA with Sidak's multiple comparisons tests. TCRdb took this table from immuneACCESS and kept in-frame rearrangements with V and J called. Such tables lack part of the clones; where checked against another copy, unresolved V genes explain under half of the gap, and the rest is unexplained. Clone size and V and J calls were adopted from that table, with D and trimming inferred from the DNA. The sample yields roughly 93,000 clones; 85% to 90% were counted once. The top ten hold approximately 25% of the sample.

The chain is encoded by TRBV28 joined to TRBJ2-7; a stretch of 9 junction bases matches TRBD1. This specimen consisted of peripheral blood, obtained on day 0 of AZD1222 vaccination. The origin of this receptor is an adult in good health. The CDR3 reads CASSLLVGQGYEQYF. The DNA is TGTGCCAGCAGTTTACTGGTGGGACAGGGATACGAGCAGTACTTC.